This TCR beta chain was obtained from a study of response to subunit inactivated influenza vaccine. Overall study findings and caveats: With each seasonal influenza vaccination, the authors suggested, few new T cells are recruited.

Comments on this clonotype: Its antigen is not known.

This CDR3 region has 16 residues. Germline CDR1 and CDR2: SGHRS and YFSETQ. V shed 1 base and J shed 0 bases, with 13 bases lying between them. TCRdb analysed the RT-PCR reads with MiXCR anew, one entry per CDR3 protein. The data contain 500,000 to 650,000 distinct CDR3 sequences, less than 8% of them seen just once; the ten biggest clones take up over 10%. The V and J genes are TRBV5-1 and TRBJ1-2, with D possibly TRBD1 on 6 matching bases. The source was PBMCs from blood, collected around 25 months after vaccination. The source is a man between 45 and 75 years old who received an inactivated influenza vaccine. In nucleotides, the CDR3 is TGCGCCAGCAGCTTGCCGCGGGACACCTCTAACTATGGCTACACCTTC. This encodes CASSLPRDTSNYGYTF.